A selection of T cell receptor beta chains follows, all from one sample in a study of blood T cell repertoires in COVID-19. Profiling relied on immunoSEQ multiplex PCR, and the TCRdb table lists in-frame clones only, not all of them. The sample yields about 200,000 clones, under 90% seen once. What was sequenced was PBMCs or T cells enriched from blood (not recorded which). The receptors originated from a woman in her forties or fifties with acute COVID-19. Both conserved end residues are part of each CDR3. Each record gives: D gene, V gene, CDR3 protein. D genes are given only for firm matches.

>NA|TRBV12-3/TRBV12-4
CASTRGVNTEAFF
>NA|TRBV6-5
CASSPGDRGYTF
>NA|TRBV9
CASSWSGDSYEQYF
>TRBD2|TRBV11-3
CASSLSSGGARPFF
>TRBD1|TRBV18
CASSPVAGDRPHSGANVLTF
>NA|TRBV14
CASSQDLTGELFF
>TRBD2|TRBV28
CASSLFAREVRDEQYF
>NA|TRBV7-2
CASSFGRGTGELFF
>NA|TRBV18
CASSPTMGESASGANVLTF
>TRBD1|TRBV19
CASSMNLGQGAEQYF
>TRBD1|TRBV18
CASSPFGTGEETQYF
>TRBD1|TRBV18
CASSPLTPGTGGFGQYF
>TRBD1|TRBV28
CASSPNRGASYEQYF
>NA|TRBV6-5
CASSPEGVDGYTF
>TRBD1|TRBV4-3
CASSPGTASISYNEQFF
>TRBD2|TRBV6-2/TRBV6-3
CASSSPRSSGGTDTQYF
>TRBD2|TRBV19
CASSGRAVGTDTQYF
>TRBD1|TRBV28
CASSRPGQLYGYTF
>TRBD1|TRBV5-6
CASSLYQGVTYNEQFF
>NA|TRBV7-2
CASSHIGGGIGNTEAFF
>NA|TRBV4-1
CASSQGAGQSYEQYF
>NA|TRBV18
CASSPGGGDPEQYF
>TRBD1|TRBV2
CASRDWDRPYGYTF
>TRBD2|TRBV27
CASSPRWGGPSTDTQYF
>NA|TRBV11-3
CASSLGGLSGANVLTF
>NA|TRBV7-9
CATPGGGTTYNEQFF
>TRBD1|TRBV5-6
CASTLIGTGDIDEQFF
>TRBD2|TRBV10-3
CAIKAGPNTGELFF
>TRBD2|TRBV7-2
CASSRTWTSAHHTQYF
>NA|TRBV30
CAWTSMQMRDKNIQYF
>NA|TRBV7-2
CASSLGARGIGTDTQYF
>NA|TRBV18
CASSPERGSRTEAFF
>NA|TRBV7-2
CASSLVGGAKNIQYF
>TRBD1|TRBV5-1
CASSLKQGAVNTEAFF
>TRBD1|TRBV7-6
CASSLDLPGTGGSYGYTF
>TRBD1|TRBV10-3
CAISESMSGSGQETF
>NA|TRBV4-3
CASSQERGGVPDTQYF
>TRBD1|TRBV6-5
CASRGQGATEAFF
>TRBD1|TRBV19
CASSTWTGLGNEQFF
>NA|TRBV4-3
CASSQAPGLLAKNIQYF
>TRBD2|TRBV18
CASSPPSLAGTYKETQYF
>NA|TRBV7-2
CASSSFRVAEAFF
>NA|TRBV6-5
CASRSTGLSEQYF
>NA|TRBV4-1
CASSQDPGRGGYGYTF
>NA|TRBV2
CASDEGRANYGYTF
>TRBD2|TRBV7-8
CASSLSGTYEQYF